One sample yielded the 22 T cell receptor beta chains listed below, sequenced in a study of sequential checkpoint blockade in melanoma. Treatment given: randomized to nivolumab then ipilimumab (arm A) or the reverse (arm B). Only in-frame clones appear in the TCRdb table, and some are missing; sequencing was by immunoSEQ multiplex PCR. The repertoire holds fewer than 600 clones, with 22% as singletons. The material sequenced was tumor tissue (inferred from file names), taken from a patient given nivolumab and ipilimumab in sequence. The receptors originated from a human donor with melanoma.

The J gene is TRBJ2-1, the V gene TRBV6-8; TRBD2 matches at 9 bases. V lost 2 bases to trimming and J lost 6 bases; unmatched junction nucleotides: 14. The V gene's germline CDR1 is MNHGY and CDR2 SAAAGT. CDR3 size: 18 residues. DNA of the CDR3: TGTGCCAGCAGTTACACTCCAGGACTAGCGTCAGCTATCAATGAGCAGTTCTTC. As protein: CASSYTPGLASAINEQFF.

This clone is labeled as large (0.1 to 1%). The V gene is TRBV11-3, the J gene TRBJ2-3; 7 bases line up with TRBD1. Germline values: CDR1 SGHNT, CDR2 YENEEA. CDR3 length: 18 amino acids. Germline trimming cut 0 bases from V and 3 bases from J; bases unmatched to any gene: 12. The CDR3 reads CASSLDLSGTARTDTQYF. CDR3 DNA: TGTGCCAGCAGCTTAGATCTAAGTGGGACAGCCCGAACAGATACGCAGTATTTT.

This chain links TRBV6-8 with TRBJ1-2; no definite D call. Germline loops: CDR1 MNHGY, CDR2 SAAAGT. V gave up 2 bases and J gave up 8 bases, with 24 bases separating them. The CDR3 has 17 amino acids. The CDR3: CASSYAGSGFLPGGYTF. The CDR3 coding sequence is TGTGCCAGCAGTTACGCCGGATCGGGCTTCCTTCCGGGCGGCTACACCTTC.

This clone turned up a few times. The chain carries TRBV19 and TRBJ1-5; 7 nucleotides align to TRBD1. J gave up 3 bases and V 9 bases, and 17 bases lay outside the gene matches. The CDR3 is 17 residues long. Germline V gene lookup returns CDR1 LNHDA and CDR2 SQIVND (reference sequence). CDR3 sequence reads: CASKLAEGAMPNQPQHF. The CDR3 bases are TGTGCCAGCAAATTGGCGGAGGGGGCGATGCCCAATCAGCCCCAGCATTTT.

This clone was seen a few times. The rearrangement links TRBV23-1 to TRBJ2-1, with 9 bases identical to TRBD2. TRBV23-1 is an ORF, with its function uncertain. There are 20 residues in the CDR3. The ends lost 6 bases at V and 8 bases at J; junction bases unmatched: 26. CDR3 sequence (DNA): TGCGCCAGCAGCCTCTCTTGGGCACTTGACTTTGCGGGAGGGCCAGATGAGCAGTTCTTC. Translation: CASSLSWALDFAGGPDEQFF.

The J gene is TRBJ2-7, the V gene TRBV29-1, with 7 bases fitting TRBD1. Germline V lookup: CDR1 SQVTM, CDR2 ANQGSEA. Losses at the gene ends were 7 bases for V and 7 bases for J; bases not matched to a gene: 10. This CDR3 contains 12 residues. The CDR3 DNA reads TGCAGCGGTACAACAGGGGCTGGAGAGCAGTACTTC. Amino acid sequence: CSGTTGAGEQYF.

Within the sample, this clone is medium-sized (0.01 to 0.1%). The chain carries TRBV7-4 and TRBJ2-1; D unresolved. The V gene lost 0 bases and the J gene lost 4 bases, with 4 bases spanning the gap. Per the germline V gene, CDR1 is SGHVT and CDR2 is SQSDAQ. CDR3 length: 13 residues. The CDR3 is CASSLALYNEQFF. The CDR3 region has the DNA TGTGCCAGCAGCTTAGCATTATACAATGAGCAGTTCTTC.

By share, this clone counts as medium-sized. V usage is TRBV11-3 and J usage is TRBJ2-3, with 8 bases that match TRBD2. Germline CDR1 is SGHNT and CDR2 is YENEEA. Unmatched junction bases numbered 12, after V lost 5 bases and J lost 5 bases. CDR3 length: 16 residues. CDR3 bases: TGTGCCAGCAGCCCGACGGGAGGGGCTGCTCGAGATACGCAGTATTTT. Amino acids: CASSPTGGAARDTQYF.

This clone is medium-sized. The chain links TRBV11-3 to TRBJ2-1; D is unresolved. V was trimmed by 3 bases and J by 8 bases, leaving 14 bases between them. This CDR3 spans 14 amino acids. CDR1 and CDR2 from the germline V gene are SGHNT and YENEEA. The CDR3 DNA sequence: TGTGCCAGCAGCTTGTTTCTTCGAGTCCATGAGCAGTTCTTC. This translates into CASSLFLRVHEQFF.

This clone is categorized as medium-sized. The rearrangement joins TRBV11-3 to TRBJ2-1, with 11 bases aligning to TRBD2. Germline trimming cut 6 bases from V and 7 bases from J; bases unmatched to any gene: 8. Germline V gene sequence: CDR1 SGHNT, CDR2 YENEEA. CDR3 length: 15 amino acids. The CDR3 reads CASRPLLAGVNEQFF. CDR3 in DNA: TGTGCCAGCAGGCCGCTACTAGCGGGAGTTAATGAGCAGTTCTTC.

In this sample, this clone turned up a few times. The chain uses TRBV10-2 and TRBJ1-2; 7 bases agree with TRBD1. With 6 bases clipped from V and 4 bases from J, the junction kept 11 bases outside the gene matches. This CDR3 region has 15 residues. Germline loops: CDR1 WSHSY, CDR2 SAAADI. Written as DNA, the CDR3 is TGCGCCAGCAGCGCCCCTTTCAGGGACAGCTATGGCTACACCTTC. The encoded protein is CASSAPFRDSYGYTF.

DNA of the CDR3: TGTGCCAGCTCGGAGGCGGGGGGGGACACTGAAGCTTTCTTT. Translated, it gives CASSEAGGDTEAFF. The V and J genes are TRBV18 and TRBJ1-1; tentative D call: TRBD1 (5 bases). Germline CDR1 is KGHSH and CDR2 is LQKENI. V gave up 6 bases and J gave up 3 bases, with 14 bases separating them. The CDR3 contains 14 residues.

This chain joins TRBV6-8 and TRBJ1-1; the D is unclear. Between the trimmed V and J ends, which lost 7 bases and 4 bases, there was a span of 13 bases. The germline gives CDR1 MNHGY, CDR2 SAAAGT. The CDR3 runs 13 residues. The CDR3 sequence: CASTREAGTEAFF. CDR3 DNA: TGTGCCAGCACCCGAGAGGCGGGCACTGAAGCTTTCTTT.

The sample holds a few counts of this clone. The rearrangement links TRBV19 to TRBJ1-1; 9 nucleotides match TRBD1. The germline V gene has CDR1 LNHDA and CDR2 SQIVND (reference sequence). With 6 bases clipped from V and 8 bases from J, the junction kept 1 base outside the gene matches. CDR3 size: 11 residues. Here the CDR3 reads CASRGTGEAFF. The CDR3 DNA is TGTGCCAGTAGGGGGACAGGGGAAGCTTTCTTT.

This clone came up a few times. The chain employs TRBV6-8 and TRBJ2-1; D not certain. Germline lookup yields CDR1 MNHGY and CDR2 SAAAGT. CDR3 size: 13 residues. V was shortened by 2 bases and J by 8 bases, with 10 bases between the two germline ends. The CDR3 sequence is CASSYARVHEQFF. DNA of the CDR3: TGTGCCAGCAGTTACGCTAGAGTCCATGAGCAGTTCTTC.

The chain joins TRBV6-8 to TRBJ2-2; 9 bases are a match to TRBD1. Germline assignment: CDR1 MNHGY and CDR2 SAAAGT. CDR3 length: 15 residues. J was trimmed by 4 bases and V by 6 bases; bases with no gene match: 6. CDR3 sequence reads: CASRADRGVTGELFF. The CDR3 region has the DNA TGTGCCAGCAGGGCTGACAGGGGGGTCACCGGGGAGCTGTTTTTT.

This clone is large in the sample. This chain joins TRBV6-8 and TRBJ2-1; D is possibly TRBD1 (6 bases). This CDR3 is built from 14 residues. Trimming pared 11 bases from V and 4 bases from J, leaving 18 bases between. Germline loops: CDR1 MNHGY, CDR2 SAAAGT. CDR3 amino acids: CAVSRDKLYNEQFF. CDR3 DNA: TGTGCCGTCTCCCGGGACAAATTGTACAATGAGCAGTTCTTC.

This clone is judged large (0.1 to 1%). This chain connects TRBV11-3 to TRBJ2-7; possible D gene TRBD1, 6 bases. V was pared by 5 bases and J by 4 bases, with 15 bases between. The CDR3 has 14 residues. CDR1 and CDR2 from the germline V gene are SGHNT and YENEEA. Here the CDR3 DNA reads TGTGCCAGCAGCGACCCCGGGACAAGATACGAGCAGTACTTC. Translated: CASSDPGTRYEQYF.

By sample fraction, this clone is medium-sized. V and J are TRBV11-3 and TRBJ1-3; D not resolved. With 3 bases removed from V and 4 bases from J, the gap between germline ends came to 16 bases. The CDR3 is made up of 16 amino acids. Germline V gene data show CDR1 as SGHNT and CDR2 as YENEEA. CDR3 region: CASSLKMNSLGNTIYF. CDR3 bases: TGTGCCAGCAGCTTGAAGATGAACTCTCTGGGAAACACCATATATTTT.

The sample holds a few counts of this clone. J is TRBJ1-2 and V is TRBV6-8; TRBD1 aligns across 8 bases. The CDR3 length is 14 residues. The germline V gene encodes CDR1 MNHGY and CDR2 SAAAGT. The junction had 8 bases not matched to a gene; V was cut back by 4 bases and J by 7 bases. Here the CDR3 DNA reads TGTGCCAGCAGTTCCTTCGCAGGGGGCGCTGGCTACACCTTC. Protein product: CASSSFAGGAGYTF.

This rearrangement joins TRBV23-1 to TRBJ1-5; TRBD1 aligns across 11 bases. TRBV23-1 is sorted into the ORF group, with uncertain function. Trimming cost V 6 bases and J 4 bases; bases outside gene matches: 5. This CDR3 has 15 residues. The CDR3 protein is CASRGGQGGNQPQHF. DNA for the CDR3: TGCGCCAGCAGAGGGGGACAGGGGGGGAATCAGCCCCAGCATTTT.

The chain carries TRBV15 and TRBJ2-3; 7 bases map to TRBD1. Trimming took 3 bases from V and 4 from J; bases not matched to a gene: 7. CDR1 LNHNV and CDR2 YYDKDF come from the germline V gene (reference sequence). The CDR3 is made up of 15 amino acids. For the CDR3, the DNA is TGTGCCACCAGCAGGAGTCAGGGGGTGGCAGATACGCAGTATTTT. Residues: CATSRSQGVADTQYF. Complete variable domain (other parts from reference TRBV15 and TRBJ2-3): DAMVIQNPRYQVTQFGKPVTLSCSQTLNHNVMYWYQQKSSQAPKLLFHYYDKDFNNEADTPDNFQSRRPNTSFCFLDIRSPGLGDTAMYLCATSRSQGVADTQYFGPGTRLTVL.